Following are 29 T cell receptor beta chains from one sample sequenced in a study of cytomegalovirus exposure and HLA in healthy donors. Primers included in the PCR were 60 Vbeta and 13 Jbeta primers. Profiling relied on immunoSEQ multiplex PCR, and the TCRdb table lists in-frame clones only, not all of them. Among 150,000 or so clones listed, just under 75% were seen once. Material for sequencing was PBMCs. These receptor sequences come from a woman aged 18-29 years in good health and CMV-seronegative.

The V and J genes are TRBV5-6 and TRBJ1-2; 8 nucleotides line up with TRBD1. The CDR3 extends over 15 amino acids. Unmatched junction bases numbered 6, after V lost 5 bases and J lost 0 bases. Germline lookup yields CDR1 SGHDT and CDR2 YYEEEE. CDR3 bases: TGTGCCAGCAGTCCCGGACAGGGTACTAACTATGGCTACACCTTC. It specifies CASSPGQGTNYGYTF.

This clone was seen a handful of times. The chain joins TRBV2 to TRBJ1-3, with D possibly being TRBD1 (6 bases). This CDR3 contains 13 residues. Germline assignment: CDR1 SNHLY and CDR2 FYNNEI. The ends were cut back, 7 bases at V and 6 bases at J, with 13 bases in the middle. CDR3 loop: CASTRDTPNTIYF. CDR3 sequence (DNA): TGTGCCAGCACCAGGGACACTCCAAACACCATATATTTT.

The genes are TRBV19 and TRBJ1-4; TRBD1 agrees at 9 bases. This CDR3 has 14 amino acids. The trim removed 3 bases at V and 7 bases at J, leaving 3 bases unmatched. The germline CDR1 and CDR2 sequences are LNHDA and SQIVND (reference sequence). CDR3 protein: CASSIDRGGEKLFF. The CDR3 coding sequence is TGTGCCAGTAGTATCGACAGGGGGGGTGAAAAACTGTTTTTT.

The rearrangement links TRBV9 to TRBJ2-4; tentative D call: TRBD2 (6 bases). This CDR3 contains 15 residues. Germline V lookup: CDR1 SGDLS, CDR2 YYNGEE. Trimming took off 0 bases at V and 6 bases at J, with 13 bases between the two ends. In nucleotides, the CDR3 is TGTGCCAGCAGCGTAGCGGGAGCCGAGGGAAACATTCAGTACTTC. This gives the protein CASSVAGAEGNIQYF. The full variable domain, rest sourced from reference TRBV9 and TRBJ2-4, is DSGVTQTPKHLITATGQRVTLRCSPRSGDLSVYWYQQSLDQGLQFLIQYYNGEERAKGNILERFSAQQFPDLHSELNLSSLELGDSALYFCASSVAGAEGNIQYFGAGTRLSVL.

The table lists this clone with a few counts. This sequence joins TRBV11-2 and TRBJ2-2; 7 bases align to TRBD1. CDR1 is SGHAT, CDR2 FQNNGV, per germline. Trimming took 4 bases from V and 0 from J; bases not matched to a gene: 5. The CDR3 runs to 16 residues. The CDR3 DNA reads as TGTGCCAGCAGCTCTATAGGGGGCCCGAACACCGGGGAGCTGTTTTTT. Translated: CASSSIGGPNTGELFF.

This chain joins TRBV29-1 and TRBJ2-1; 10 bases agree with TRBD2. The V segment lost 7 bases and the J segment 5 bases; nucleotides outside the gene matches: 5. Germline V gene sequence: CDR1 SQVTM, CDR2 ANQGSEA. This CDR3 is built from 13 residues. CDR3 sequence (DNA): TGCAGCGCAGGGACTAGCGCCCACAATGAGCAGTTCTTC. Amino acids: CSAGTSAHNEQFF.

This clone occurred a few times. Other DNA sequences in this sample translate to the same CDR3. V is TRBV12-5 and J is TRBJ1-5, with D maybe TRBD1 (6 bases). CDR1 is LGHNT and CDR2 is FRNRAP in the germline V gene. The CDR3 has 14 amino acids. V was cut by 5 bases and J by 4 bases, with 12 bases left in between. CDR3 loop: CASGTGQPNQPQHF. In nucleotides, the CDR3 is TGTGCTAGTGGTACGGGACAACCTAATCAGCCCCAGCATTTT.

J is TRBJ2-7 and V is TRBV1; the table calls TRBD1, which could not be checked here. TRBV1 is flagged as a pseudogene. CDR3 length: 14 residues. CDR3 nucleotides: TGCACCAGCAGCCAATCACACAGGCCGCGGGAGCAGTACTTC. Residues: CTSSQSHRPREQYF.

The chain recombines TRBV6-1 with TRBJ1-5; possible D gene TRBD1, 6 bases. The CDR3 runs 15 residues. V dropped 2 bases and J dropped 1 base, with 9 bases sitting between them. Germline CDR1 MNHNS, CDR2 SASEGT. The CDR3 sequence is CASSERDISNQPQHF. The CDR3, as DNA: TGTGCCAGCAGTGAACGGGACATAAGCAATCAGCCCCAGCATTTT.

The chain carries TRBV6-5 and TRBJ1-1; 7 bases line up with TRBD1. The CDR3 totals 16 residues. Losses at the gene ends were 0 bases for V and 7 bases for J; bases not matched to a gene: 11. Germline V gene sequence: CDR1 MNHEY, CDR2 SVGAGI. The CDR3 coding sequence is TGTGCCAGCAGTTACTCAAGCGTCCTAACAGGGGATGAAGCTTTCTTT. Protein: CASSYSSVLTGDEAFF.

V gene TRBV19 combines with J gene TRBJ2-3, with 8 bases aligning to TRBD2. Germline V gives CDR1 LNHDA, CDR2 SQIVND (reference sequence). There are 18 residues in the CDR3. V was clipped by 1 base and J by 1 base; unmatched bases: 10. This CDR3 reads CASSIAGTSGLGTDTQYF. In DNA form, the CDR3 reads TGTGCCAGTAGTATAGCCGGAACTAGCGGTCTCGGCACAGATACGCAGTATTTT.

V is TRBV10-1 and J is TRBJ2-1, with 10 bases identical to TRBD2. Germline V lookup: CDR1 WNHNN, CDR2 SYGVQD (reference sequence). CDR3 length: 15 residues. The J segment lost 8 bases and the V segment lost 3 bases, leaving 7 bases of the junction unmatched. The CDR3 here is CASSDQREGWDEQFF. The CDR3 region has the DNA TGCGCCAGCAGTGACCAGCGGGAGGGATGGGATGAGCAGTTCTTC.

This chain uses TRBV7-2 with TRBJ2-7, with a possible D match to TRBD2 (6 bases). CDR1 SGHTA and CDR2 FQGNSA come from the germline V gene. This CDR3 is 12 amino acids long. Trimming shortened V by 5 bases and J by 4 bases, and 9 bases separated the two germline ends. CDR3 region: CASSRDFYEQYF. The CDR3 DNA reads as TGTGCCAGCAGCCGGGACTTTTACGAGCAGTACTTC.

This chain connects TRBV6-1 to TRBJ1-2; a weak D match, TRBD1 (5 bases). Germline V gene data show CDR1 as MNHNS and CDR2 as SASEGT. The CDR3 spans 14 residues. The V gene lost 6 bases and the J gene lost 8 bases, with 19 bases spanning the gap. CDR3 region: CASSPQAPHSGYTF. CDR3 bases: TGTGCCAGCAGCCCACAGGCCCCACACTCAGGCTACACCTTC.

The chain joins TRBV14 to TRBJ2-1, with D possibly being TRBD1 (5 bases). The CDR3 is 17 amino acids. The V end was cut by 4 bases, the J end by 3 bases, with 19 bases between. Per germline, CDR1 SGHDN and CDR2 FVKESK. CDR3 sequence reads: CASSPRGPGRRYNEQFF. CDR3 DNA sequence: TGTGCCAGCAGCCCCCGCGGTCCAGGGCGCCGCTACAATGAGCAGTTCTTC.

The V call is TRBV4-1, the J call TRBJ2-2; 8 positions match TRBD1. Germline CDR1 is MGHRA and CDR2 is YSYEKL. This CDR3 comprises 15 residues. The junction had 7 bases not matched to a gene; V was cut back by 7 bases and J by 3 bases. The CDR3 DNA follows: TGCGCCAGCAAAGACCAGGGGGCGGACACCGGGGAGCTGTTTTTT. It is translated as CASKDQGADTGELFF.

This clone has just a few counts. The rearrangement joins TRBV19 to TRBJ2-5, with TRBD1 matching 8 bases. With V trimmed by 3 bases and J by 6 bases, 6 bases remained unmatched. Germline V gene data show CDR1 as LNHDA and CDR2 as SQIVND (reference sequence). The CDR3 totals 14 residues. In nucleotides, the CDR3 is TGTGCCAGTAGTATCCGTACAGGGGGGCAGACCCAGTACTTC. Translation: CASSIRTGGQTQYF.

The gene calls are TRBV7-2 and TRBJ1-4, with 7 bases identical to TRBD1. Trimming removed 1 base from V and 7 bases from J; junction bases left unmatched: 9. The CDR3 is made up of 16 amino acids. From germline, CDR1 is SGHTA and CDR2 FQGNSA. The CDR3 loop reads CASSLGVDRGREKLFF. CDR3 DNA sequence: TGTGCCAGCAGCTTAGGTGTAGATAGGGGGCGTGAAAAACTGTTTTTT.

The genes are TRBV15 and TRBJ1-5; D may be TRBD1 (5 bases). Deletions cut 1 base from V and 0 bases from J, with 7 bases between. Germline CDR1 reads LNHNV; CDR2 reads YYDKDF (reference sequence). This CDR3 has 15 amino acids. As DNA, the CDR3 is TGTGCCACCAGCAGAGGGACAACTAGCAATCAGCCCCAGCATTTT. This codes for CATSRGTTSNQPQHF.

The chain uses TRBV7-2 and TRBJ2-5; 9 nucleotides match TRBD1. The germline V gene encodes CDR1 SGHTA and CDR2 FQGNSA. V lost 2 bases, J lost 5 bases, and 3 bases stayed unmatched. CDR3 size: 14 residues. The CDR3 loop reads CASSLNRGRETQYF. The DNA of the CDR3 is TGTGCCAGCAGCTTAAACAGGGGGCGCGAGACCCAGTACTTC.

The sample holds a few counts of this clone. V gene TRBV5-8 combines with J gene TRBJ2-3, with D perhaps TRBD2 (5 bases). V was shortened by 4 bases and J by 0 bases, with 12 bases between the two germline ends. Germline V gives CDR1 SGHTS, CDR2 YDEGEE. The CDR3 consists of 15 residues. The CDR3 DNA reads as TGTGCCAGCAGCCTACGGACTGATAGCACAGATACGCAGTATTTT. It translates to CASSLRTDSTDTQYF.

The chain combines TRBV5-8 with TRBJ1-6; D is unclear. Germline CDR1 and CDR2: SGHTS and YDEGEE. V was shortened by 0 bases and J by 10 bases, with 11 bases between the two germline ends. This CDR3 has 14 residues. CDR3 sequence reads: CASSLGGLGSPLHF. The CDR3 DNA reads as TGTGCCAGCAGCTTGGGTGGACTTGGGTCACCCCTCCACTTT.

The J gene is TRBJ2-3, the V gene TRBV6-4; 13 nucleotides agree with TRBD2. V lost 3 bases, J lost 4 bases, and 4 bases stayed unmatched. The CDR3 spans 16 residues. Germline assignment: CDR1 MRHNA and CDR2 SNTAGT. In nucleotides, the CDR3 is TGTGCCAGCAGTGAAAAAGGACTAGCGGGAGCAGATACGCAGTATTTT. This gives the protein CASSEKGLAGADTQYF.

The chain employs TRBV5-5 and TRBJ1-5; 8 bases fit TRBD1. The germline V gene encodes CDR1 SGHKS and CDR2 YYEKEE (reference sequence). The trim removed 2 bases at V and 1 base at J, leaving 5 bases unmatched. This CDR3 has 16 amino acids. For the CDR3, the DNA is TGTGCCAGCAGCTTACAGGGGGAAAGGAGCAATCAGCCCCAGCATTTT. Translating gives CASSLQGERSNQPQHF.

The chain employs TRBV6-5 and TRBJ1-4; no definite D call. V was shortened by 5 bases and J by 7 bases, with 14 bases between the two germline ends. The germline CDR1 and CDR2 sequences are MNHEY and SVGAGI. CDR3 length: 14 residues. The CDR3 sequence: CASSEQLEGEKLFF. CDR3 DNA: TGTGCCAGCAGTGAACAGCTCGAGGGTGAAAAACTGTTTTTT.

This chain joins TRBV27 and TRBJ1-4; TRBD1 aligns across 7 bases. V was clipped by 4 bases and J by 6 bases; unmatched bases: 14. This CDR3 is built from 17 residues. The germline CDR1 and CDR2 sequences are MNHEY and SMNVEV (reference sequence). CDR3 sequence: CASSSGRGCGKDEKLFF. CDR3 in DNA: TGTGCCAGCAGTTCGGGCAGGGGGTGCGGAAAAGATGAAAAACTGTTTTTT.

J is TRBJ2-3 and V is TRBV29-1; possible D gene TRBD1, 6 bases. With 4 bases removed from V and 5 bases from J, the gap between germline ends came to 10 bases. The CDR3 is 12 residues long. The V gene's germline CDR1 is SQVTM and CDR2 ANQGSEA. The CDR3 bases are TGCAGCGTTGGACAGGTTGTAGATACGCAGTATTTT. Protein: CSVGQVVDTQYF.

J is TRBJ1-3 and V is TRBV11-2, with D possibly being TRBD1 (6 bases). Germline V gene lookup returns CDR1 SGHAT and CDR2 FQNNGV. The V gene lost 5 bases and the J gene lost 7 bases, with 24 bases spanning the gap. This CDR3 contains 17 residues. CDR3 DNA sequence: TGTGCCAGCAGCCCTTGGACAGATCGTGCGTCCCGGAACACCATATATTTT. The encoded protein is CASSPWTDRASRNTIYF.

This chain joins TRBV11-2 and TRBJ1-1; D unresolved. CDR3 length equals 14 residues. CDR1 is SGHAT and CDR2 is FQNNGV in the germline V gene. V gave up 5 bases and J gave up 2 bases, with 12 bases separating them. CDR3 bases: TGTGCCAGCAGCCCAAGCGGATTAAACACTGAAGCTTTCTTT. Its protein product is CASSPSGLNTEAFF.